This TCR beta chain was sequenced for a study of blood T cells in healthy people across ages. Germline loops: CDR1 LGHDT, CDR2 YNNKEL (reference sequence). The ends lost 3 bases at V and 1 base at J; junction bases unmatched: 5. This CDR3 spans 17 amino acids. Each sample used at least 6.5 million PBMCs. Total RNA was isolated from each sample in quantities of at least 5.5 micrograms. About this clonotype itself: Its specificity is unknown.

Using a J-beta primer mix together with a sample-barcoded 5' primer, a second PCR was run for about 7 to 12 cycles. MiXCR was run by TCRdb on the 5' RACE reads, yielding one entry per CDR3 protein. The sample yields about 630,000 distinct CDR3 sequences, around 21% seen once. General study points: The recorded TCR beta diversity per million T cells decreased in a roughly linear manner with age.

The clonotype comes from a man aged 70-80 years in good health. What was sequenced was blood. The rearrangement joins TRBV3-1 to TRBJ2-7, with TRBD2 matching over 14 bases. CDR3 coding DNA: TGTGCCAGCAGCCAGGGACTAGCGGGAGTGGCGTCCTACGAGCAGTACTTC. Translated, it gives CASSQGLAGVASYEQYF.